This T cell receptor beta chain was sequenced for a study of beta chain features in type 1 diabetes. Study-wide results and limits: In all four CD4+ subsets, TCRB CDR3 length was significantly, moderately reduced in type 1 diabetes.

The CDR3 is 14 amino acids. Germline loops: CDR1 MNHEY, CDR2 SVGAGI. V was cut by 5 bases and J by 1 base, with 11 bases left in between. As every portion of the isolated RNA was reverse transcribed, the sequencing read expressed TCRB transcripts. Data came from immunoSEQ multiplex PCR; TCRdb stores just in-frame clones and leaves some out. The data contain 93,000 or so clones, approximately 30% of them seen just once; the ten biggest clones take up less than 0.65%. About this clone itself: What it binds is unknown.

Sequenced sample: central memory CD4+ T cells from blood. V is TRBV6-5 and J is TRBJ2-5; a possible D gene is TRBD1 (5 bases). This clonotype was obtained from a young woman with type 1 diabetes. CDR3 in amino acids: CASSRRQSQETQYF. DNA of the CDR3: TGTGCCAGCAGTCGCCGACAGAGCCAAGAGACCCAGTACTTC.